This T cell receptor (beta chain) was sequenced in a study of blood T cell repertoires in COVID-19. For the study at large: COVID-19 samples collected from the United States, Italy and Spain covered acute and convalescent phases. From T cells, B-cell-depleted T cells, or PBMCs came the material, which was cDNA or gDNA.

Categorization into cohorts depended on clinical history that participants reported. The V and J ends lost 7 bases and 0 bases respectively, with 7 bases between them. Per the germline V gene, CDR1 is LNHDA and CDR2 is SQIVND (reference sequence). The CDR3 runs to 13 residues. Clones were read by immunoSEQ multiplex PCR, and TCRdb kept only the in-frame ones, dropping some. The data show hundreds of thousands of clones, 80% to 90% seen once. J is TRBJ1-3 and V is TRBV19; no definite D call. What was sequenced was PBMCs or T cells enriched from blood (not recorded which). The receptor's source is a middle-aged woman with acute COVID-19. The CDR3 sequence is CASKSLSGNTIYF. The CDR3 region has the DNA TGTGCCAGTAAATCCCTCTCTGGAAACACCATATATTTT.